These T cell receptor beta chains were read from a single sample in a study of T cell responses to AZD1222 COVID-19 vaccine. The method was immunoSEQ multiplex PCR; TCRdb's version includes in-frame clones alone and lacks a portion of them. Of more than 70,000 clones in the sample, roughly nine tenths were seen once. The source material was peripheral blood, sampled 28 days after the second AZD1222 dose. Receptors originate from an adult who received the AZD1222 COVID-19 vaccine. CDR3s include the opening cysteine and the closing phenylalanine or tryptophan. A D gene is named only where the DNA matches it firmly. Clone size appears in some rows only: once, few, many, or a class for an expanded clone.

v_gene,j_gene,abundance,d_gene,CDR3aa,CDR3nt
TRBV12-3/TRBV12-4,TRBJ1-5,-,-,CASSRTGQPQHF,TGTGCCAGCAGCCGTACCGGTCAGCCCCAGCATTTT
TRBV29-1,TRBJ2-5,-,TRBD1,CSVDRGYGTQYF,TGCAGCGTCGACAGGGGGTACGGGACCCAGTACTTC
TRBV5-1,TRBJ1-5,once,-,CASRVGYGQPQHF,TGCGCCAGCAGGGTAGGGTATGGTCAGCCCCAGCATTTT
TRBV2,TRBJ2-1,-,TRBD1,CASRSTGGYNEQFF,TGTGCCAGCAGGTCGACAGGGGGATACAATGAGCAGTTCTTC
TRBV29-1,TRBJ2-1,-,TRBD2,CSVLGTSGGAAEQFF,TGCAGCGTACTAGGGACTAGCGGGGGGGCTGCTGAGCAGTTCTTC
TRBV2,TRBJ2-7,once,-,CASKVPPSLWEQYF,TGTGCCAGCAAGGTTCCCCCCTCTCTCTGGGAGCAGTACTTC
TRBV5-4,TRBJ2-1,-,-,CASSLAGNEQFF,TGTGCCAGCAGCTTGGCGGGCAATGAGCAGTTCTTC
TRBV7-9,TRBJ1-4,-,-,CASSLAREKLFF,TGTGCCAGCAGCTTAGCGAGAGAAAAACTGTTTTTT
TRBV19,TRBJ2-1,-,-,CASSIGGYEQFF,TGTGCCAGTAGTATAGGTGGTTATGAGCAGTTCTTC
TRBV5-4,TRBJ1-2,-,-,CASSFGFAGQGYTF,TGTGCCAGCAGCTTCGGCTTTGCGGGACAAGGCTACACCTTC
TRBV7-2,TRBJ2-1,few,-,CASSLDPTYNEQFF,TGTGCCAGCAGCTTAGATCCAACCTACAATGAGCAGTTCTTC
TRBV3-1/TRBV3-2,TRBJ2-5,-,-,CASKSGPEETQYF,TGTGCCAGCAAGTCAGGGCCGGAGGAGACCCAGTACTTC
TRBV5-1,TRBJ1-3,-,TRBD1,CASSRGTGSLDTIYF,TGCGCCAGCAGCCGCGGGACAGGGAGTTTAGACACCATATATTTT
TRBV24-1,TRBJ2-2,-,-,CATSDLGAGAGELFF,TGTGCCACCAGTGATTTGGGGGCAGGGGCCGGGGAGCTGTTTTTT
TRBV7-9,TRBJ2-1,-,-,CASSSPPRFSYNEQFF,TGTGCCAGCAGCTCTCCCCCGCGATTCTCCTACAATGAGCAGTTCTTC
TRBV19,TRBJ1-5,few,TRBD1,CASSSTGGFSQPQHF,TGTGCCAGTAGTTCGACAGGGGGCTTTTCTCAGCCCCAGCATTTT
TRBV5-1,TRBJ2-3,-,-,CASSTGQSTDTQYF,TGCGCCAGCAGCACAGGACAGAGCACAGATACGCAGTATTTT
TRBV25-1,TRBJ1-2,-,TRBD1,CASSPGTGNPRYGYTF,TGTGCCAGCAGTCCCGGGACAGGTAACCCCCGGTATGGCTACACCTTC
TRBV5-4,TRBJ1-5,-,-,CASSAQGTNQPQHF,TGTGCCAGCAGCGCTCAGGGAACCAATCAGCCCCAGCATTTT
TRBV28,TRBJ2-1,-,-,CASSGYVRDEQFF,TGTGCCAGCAGTGGGTACGTTAGGGATGAGCAGTTCTTC
TRBV29-1,TRBJ2-1,-,-,CSVLLASRISYNEQFF,TGCAGCGTTCTCTTAGCCTCCCGGATCTCCTACAATGAGCAGTTCTTC
TRBV10-1,TRBJ1-5,-,-,CASSGDLNQPQHF,TGCGCCAGCAGTGGGGATCTCAATCAGCCCCAGCATTTT
TRBV5-1,TRBJ2-1,-,-,CASSLDVREVDEQFF,TGCGCCAGCAGCTTGGATGTCAGGGAAGTTGATGAGCAGTTCTTC
TRBV6-6,TRBJ1-6,-,TRBD1,CASSLWRTGAYNSPLHF,TGTGCCAGCAGTCTTTGGAGGACAGGGGCGTATAATTCACCCCTCCACTTT
TRBV30,TRBJ1-4,-,-,CAWSVGASATNEKLFF,TGTGCCTGGAGTGTTGGCGCATCTGCAACTAATGAAAAACTGTTTTTT
TRBV7-9,TRBJ2-3,-,-,CASSSIPPDTQYF,TGTGCCAGCAGCAGCATCCCTCCAGATACGCAGTATTTT
TRBV5-6,TRBJ2-2,-,TRBD1,CASSRDRVAGELFF,TGTGCCAGCAGCAGGGACAGGGTAGCCGGGGAGCTGTTTTTT
TRBV10-3,TRBJ2-3,-,-,CAISGQGTDTQYF,TGTGCCATCAGTGGTCAGGGTACAGATACGCAGTATTTT
TRBV13,TRBJ1-2,-,-,CASSLPGGPNYGYTF,TGTGCCAGCAGCTTACCCGGGGGGCCTAACTATGGCTACACCTTC
TRBV3-1/TRBV3-2,TRBJ2-1,-,-,CASSHSEVLYNEQFF,TGTGCCAGCAGCCATAGTGAGGTCCTATACAATGAGCAGTTCTTC
TRBV6-6,TRBJ1-1,-,-,CASFSSLGANTEAFF,TGTGCCAGCTTTAGTTCCCTGGGGGCGAACACTGAAGCTTTCTTT
TRBV18,TRBJ1-1,-,TRBD1,CASSPPNAGGGTEAFF,TGTGCCAGCTCACCACCGAATGCAGGGGGCGGCACTGAAGCTTTCTTT
TRBV18,TRBJ2-2,-,TRBD2,CASSPSPSGTNTGELFF,TGTGCCAGCTCACCAAGTCCTAGCGGGACGAACACCGGGGAGCTGTTTTTT
TRBV14,TRBJ2-3,-,-,CASSQSTDTQYF,TGTGCCAGCAGCCAGAGCACGGATACGCAGTATTTT
TRBV7-8,TRBJ2-7,-,-,CASSPTTRTVSYEQYF,TGTGCCAGCAGCCCTACTACTCGGACAGTATCCTACGAGCAGTACTTC
TRBV28,TRBJ1-2,-,-,CASSTTSYGYTF,TGTGCCAGCAGTACGACCAGCTATGGCTACACCTTC
TRBV7-7,TRBJ2-5,-,TRBD2,CASSASGVRGETQYF,TGTGCCAGCAGCGCTAGCGGGGTGAGGGGAGAGACCCAGTACTTC
TRBV2,TRBJ1-6,-,-,CASSVPSGRGSPLHF,TGTGCCAGCAGTGTTCCCTCGGGTAGGGGTTCACCCCTCCACTTT
TRBV4-1,TRBJ2-3,-,TRBD2,CASSHSGGRTDTQYF,TGCGCCAGCAGCCATAGCGGGGGTAGGACAGATACGCAGTATTTT
TRBV5-1,TRBJ1-4,-,TRBD1,CASSLQGPPTNEKLFF,TGCGCCAGCAGCTTACAGGGGCCTCCAACTAATGAAAAACTGTTTTTT
TRBV10-3,TRBJ2-1,-,-,CAISEQETGGEQFF,TGTGCCATCAGTGAACAGGAGACCGGGGGTGAGCAGTTCTTC
TRBV4-1,TRBJ2-3,-,-,CASSQVGTQDTQYF,TGCGCCAGCAGCCAAGTTGGTACACAAGATACGCAGTATTTT
TRBV11-2,TRBJ2-2,-,-,CASSLPAGELFF,TGTGCCAGCAGTTTACCAGCCGGGGAGCTGTTTTTT
TRBV9,TRBJ2-2,-,-,CASSPREGNTGELFF,TGTGCCAGCAGCCCGCGTGAGGGGAACACCGGGGAGCTGTTTTTT
TRBV10-3,TRBJ2-7,-,-,CAISASQTYEQYF,TGTGCCATCAGTGCTTCACAGACCTACGAGCAGTACTTC
TRBV7-2,TRBJ2-3,-,-,CASSLSGGPTDTQYF,TGTGCCAGCAGCCTTTCGGGGGGCCCCACAGATACGCAGTATTTT
TRBV19,TRBJ2-1,-,TRBD2,CASSTSGGGHSVHEQFF,TGTGCCAGTAGTACTAGCGGGGGAGGCCATAGTGTCCATGAGCAGTTCTTC